This T cell receptor (beta chain) was retrieved from a study of vaccination and CD4 T cells after COVID-19. Study information: It was a median roughly 100 days after diagnosis, with a range of 35 to 161, that post-COVID samples were drawn. Overlapping spike peptides of SARS-CoV-2, HCoV-NL63, HCoV-OC43 and HCoV-229E were used, and cells were stimulated with them. Findings and caveats of the study: The appearance of a median approximately 90% of reactive clones in convalescent patients occurred only post-vaccination.

Per germline, CDR1 ENHRY and CDR2 SYGVKD. The CDR3 extends over 15 amino acids. With 6 bases clipped from V and 5 bases from J, the junction kept 5 bases outside the gene matches. The study sequenced cultured CD4+ T cell DNA using the Oncomine TCR Beta short-read assay. TCRdb re-called the PCR reads through MiXCR, storing one row per CDR3 protein. Among roughly 18,000 distinct CDR3 sequences listed, under 60% were seen once. Treatment noted: approximately 10-day PBMC culture with coronavirus spike peptide pools or control peptides (ViraFEST assay). To note about this clonotype: As yet, its antigen is unknown.

The sample taken for sequencing was CD4+ T cells from blood, cultured in vitro. This receptor was taken from a human donor who had recovered from COVID-19. V usage is TRBV10-3 and J usage is TRBJ2-5; 14 bases agree with TRBD2. In DNA form, the CDR3 reads TGTGCCATCAGCGAGACTAGCGGGAGGGGGGAGACCCAGTACTTC. Encoded protein: CAISETSGRGETQYF.